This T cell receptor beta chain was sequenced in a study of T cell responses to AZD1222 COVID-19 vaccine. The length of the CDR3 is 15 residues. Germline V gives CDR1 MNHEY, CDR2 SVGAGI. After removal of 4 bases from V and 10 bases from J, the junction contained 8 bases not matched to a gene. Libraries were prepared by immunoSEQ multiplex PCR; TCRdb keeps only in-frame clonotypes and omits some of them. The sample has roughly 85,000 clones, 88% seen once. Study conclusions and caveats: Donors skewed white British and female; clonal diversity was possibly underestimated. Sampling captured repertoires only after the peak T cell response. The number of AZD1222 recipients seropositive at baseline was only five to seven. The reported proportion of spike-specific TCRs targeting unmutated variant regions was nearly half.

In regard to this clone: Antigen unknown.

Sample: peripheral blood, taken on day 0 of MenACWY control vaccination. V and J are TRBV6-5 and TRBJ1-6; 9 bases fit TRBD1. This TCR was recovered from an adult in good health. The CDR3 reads CASSSDRGVGSPLHF. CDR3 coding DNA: TGTGCCAGCAGTTCGGACAGGGGAGTTGGCTCACCCCTCCACTTT.